This entry lists 24 T cell receptor beta chains sequenced from one sample in a study of identical twins. One entry per CDR3 protein, called by TCRdb with MiXCR from the 5' RACE reads. Of 15,000 to 20,000 distinct CDR3 sequences in the sample, 55% to 75% are singletons; the top ten hold under 6%. The sequencing sample was made of memory (CD45RO+) T cells sorted from blood. The source is a woman between 18 and 29 years old in good health. This table probably holds off-target reads from a library built for another chain.

The genes are TRBV7-2 and TRBJ2-7, with a possible D match to TRBD2 (5 bases). The V gene's germline CDR1 is SGHTA and CDR2 FQGNSA. This CDR3 spans 13 amino acids. V was trimmed by 4 bases and J by 2 bases, leaving 9 bases between them. The DNA of the CDR3 is TGTGCCAGCAGCTACCGGGAAGCCTACGAGCAGTACTTC. It codes for CASSYREAYEQYF.

The chain joins TRBV27 to TRBJ2-1; TRBD2 is a possible D gene (5 bases). The germline V and J ends were trimmed by 6 bases and 0 bases, with 18 bases remaining between them. Germline V gene lookup returns CDR1 MNHEY and CDR2 SMNVEV (reference sequence). The CDR3 totals 17 residues. The CDR3 region is CASSPLGGPSSYNEQFF. For the CDR3, the DNA is TGTGCCAGCAGCCCCCTGGGCGGGCCTTCCTCCTACAATGAGCAGTTCTTC.

The J gene is TRBJ2-7, the V gene TRBV11-2; tentatively, D is TRBD1 or TRBD2 (5 bases each). V gave up 8 bases and J gave up 4 bases, with 12 bases separating them. The germline V gene encodes CDR1 SGHAT and CDR2 FQNNGV. The CDR3 length is 12 residues. CDR3 region: CASVRDGYEQYF. The CDR3 DNA follows: TGTGCCAGCGTTAGGGACGGATACGAGCAGTACTTC.

As DNA, the CDR3 is TGTGCCAGCGGAAGGGGTCCCTACGAGCAGTACTTC. Translating gives CASGRGPYEQYF. The chain links TRBV6-4 to TRBJ2-7; maybe TRBD1 (5 bases). The CDR3 spans 12 residues. V was cut by 8 bases and J by 2 bases, with 10 bases left in between. CDR1 and CDR2 from the germline V gene are MRHNA and SNTAGT.

The chain recombines TRBV19 with TRBJ1-1; possibly TRBD1 for D (5 bases). Germline CDR1 is LNHDA and CDR2 is SQIVND (reference sequence). The CDR3 covers 13 residues. Trimming pared 7 bases from V and 10 bases from J, leaving 19 bases between. CDR3 sequence (DNA): TGTGCCAGTACCGACGTGGTGGGGGTTGGAGCTTTCTTT. Translating it yields CASTDVVGVGAFF. The whole variable domain, filled in from reference TRBV19 and TRBJ1-1, reads DGGITQSPKYLFRKEGQNVTLSCEQNLNHDAMYWYRQDPGQGLRLIYYSQIVNDFQKGDIAEGYSVSREKKESFPLTVTSAQKNPTAFYLCASTDVVGVGAFFGQGTRLTVV.

This clonotype was seen more than once but under ten times. The V call is TRBV5-4, the J call TRBJ2-5; 7 bases are a match to TRBD2. This CDR3 has 16 amino acids. The junction had 14 bases not matched to a gene; V was cut back by 4 bases and J by 5 bases. The V gene's germline CDR1 is SGHNT and CDR2 YYREEE (reference sequence). The CDR3 bases are TGTGCCAGCAGCCTGGAGTTTAGGGGAGGGAAGGAGACCCAGTACTTC. It yields the protein CASSLEFRGGKETQYF.

The rearrangement uses TRBV6-2 or TRBV6-3 and TRBJ2-1; 7 nucleotides line up with TRBD2. CDR1 and CDR2 (germline): MNHEY, SVGEGT. V lost 7 bases and J lost 10; bases outside the gene matches: 13. The CDR3 is 14 amino acids. CDR3 amino acids: CASTNGGTPLEQFF. The CDR3 bases are TGTGCCAGCACCAACGGGGGGACCCCACTAGAGCAGTTCTTC.

The count of this clonotype is one. The rearrangement links TRBV11-2 to TRBJ2-6; D gene ambiguous. Germline CDR1 reads SGHAT; CDR2 reads FQNNGV. This CDR3 spans 17 amino acids. V lost 3 bases and J lost 0, with 12 bases in between. Written as DNA, the CDR3 is TGTGCCAGCAGCTTGAGTTGGCGGCCCTCTGGGGCCAACGTCCTGACTTTC. It is translated as CASSLSWRPSGANVLTF.

The chain carries TRBV7-2 and TRBJ2-1; TRBD1 is a possible D gene (6 bases). CDR1 and CDR2 from the germline V gene are SGHTA and FQGNSA. This CDR3 spans 14 amino acids. V was cut by 2 bases and J by 10 bases, with 15 bases left in between. For the CDR3, the DNA is TGTGCCAGCAGCTTATATTTATTCGGGACAGAGCAGTTCTTC. Amino acids: CASSLYLFGTEQFF.

The chain uses TRBV10-1 and TRBJ2-3; a weak D match, TRBD1 (5 bases). Germline assignment: CDR1 WNHNN and CDR2 SYGVQD (reference sequence). The germline V and J ends were trimmed by 5 bases and 2 bases, with 11 bases remaining between them. This CDR3 has 14 amino acids. CDR3 coding DNA: TGCGCCAGCAGTAGGGGCAGGGTCACAGATACGCAGTATTTT. This sequence encodes CASSRGRVTDTQYF.

This chain connects TRBV12-3 or TRBV12-4 to TRBJ1-3; no definite D call. This CDR3 has 14 amino acids. The V and J ends lost 6 bases and 4 bases respectively, with 13 bases between them. The chain's CDR3 is CASSRLDRGNTIYF. The CDR3 DNA reads TGTGCCAGCAGCAGGTTGGATAGGGGAAACACCATATATTTT.

This chain joins TRBV10-3 and TRBJ2-3, with TRBD2 matching over 7 bases. Trimming took 7 bases from V and 0 from J; bases not matched to a gene: 4. This CDR3 spans 14 amino acids. Germline CDR1 and CDR2: ENHRY and SYGVKD. The chain's CDR3 is CAIMGSGSTDTQYF. CDR3 nucleotides: TGTGCCATCATGGGTAGCGGGAGCACAGATACGCAGTATTTT.

J is TRBJ2-1 and V is TRBV9; 7 bases match TRBD2. Germline V gene sequence: CDR1 SGDLS, CDR2 YYNGEE. Trimming removed 4 bases from V and 5 bases from J; junction bases left unmatched: 9. There are 15 residues in the CDR3. CDR3 coding DNA: TGTGCCAGCAGCCCCCCACTAGCGCGTCACAATGAGCAGTTCTTC. Encoded protein: CASSPPLARHNEQFF.

V gene TRBV6-2 or TRBV6-3 combines with J gene TRBJ2-2, with 12 nucleotides matching TRBD1. This CDR3 spans 15 amino acids. Per the germline V gene, CDR1 is MNHEY and CDR2 is SVGEGT. With V trimmed by 6 bases and J by 5 bases, 4 bases remained unmatched. CDR3 nucleotides: TGTGCCAGCAGCCCGGGACAGGGGGCTACCGGGGAGCTGTTTTTT. It encodes CASSPGQGATGELFF.

V usage is TRBV5-4 and J usage is TRBJ2-2; 12 bases agree with TRBD2. V shed 3 bases, J shed 4 bases, and the junction held 7 bases outside the gene matches. CDR3 size: 17 residues. From germline, CDR1 is SGHNT and CDR2 YYREEE (reference sequence). The CDR3 region is CASSYPSGRASTGELFF. The CDR3 nucleotides read TGTGCCAGCAGCTACCCTAGCGGGAGGGCCTCCACCGGGGAGCTGTTTTTT.

The J gene is TRBJ1-2, the V gene TRBV28; tentative D call: TRBD1 (6 bases). Germline V CDR1 and CDR2: MDHEN, SYDVKM. The CDR3 is made up of 13 amino acids. The V end was cut by 3 bases, the J end by 7 bases, with 12 bases between. CDR3 protein: CASSLGGASGYTF. In DNA form, the CDR3 reads TGTGCCAGCAGTTTGGGGGGCGCCTCTGGCTACACCTTC.

The V and J genes are TRBV23-1 and TRBJ2-5; the match to TRBD1 covers 9 bases. TRBV23-1 is assigned to the ORF class and has an uncertain function. V dropped 2 bases and J dropped 4; count of bases not matched to a gene: 2. The CDR3 is made up of 14 amino acids. In DNA form, the CDR3 reads TGCGCCAGCAGTCAAGGGACAGGGCTAGAGACCCAGTACTTC. This codes for CASSQGTGLETQYF.

The V gene is TRBV4-2, the J gene TRBJ2-3; D ambiguous. CDR1 and CDR2 from the germline V gene are LGHNA and YNFKEQ. Trimming took 4 bases from V and 0 from J, leaving 11 bases between them. CDR3 size: 15 residues. CDR3 DNA sequence: TGTGCCAGCAGCCCTTGGCGGTCTAGCACAGATACGCAGTATTTT. Translated: CASSPWRSSTDTQYF.

This chain joins TRBV12-3 or TRBV12-4 and TRBJ2-7; perhaps TRBD2 as D (6 bases). The CDR3 has 15 amino acids. With 3 bases removed from V and 1 base from J, the gap between germline ends came to 13 bases. This CDR3 reads CASSLGGSNSYEQYF. The CDR3 nucleotides are TGTGCCAGCAGTTTGGGAGGTAGCAATTCCTACGAGCAGTACTTC.

The chain employs TRBV5-6 and TRBJ2-5; D perhaps matches TRBD1 (6 bases). Trimming left V 0 bases short and J 5 bases short, with 26 bases between. This CDR3 region has 19 residues. Germline V gives CDR1 SGHDT, CDR2 YYEEEE. DNA of the CDR3: TGTGCCAGCAGCTTGGTCAGAGGGGGAACCTATTACGCGCAGGAGACCCAGTACTTC. This translates into CASSLVRGGTYYAQETQYF.

The CDR3 sequence: CASTPQGAGNIQYF. DNA for the CDR3: TGTGCCAGCACCCCGCAGGGCGCGGGGAACATTCAGTACTTC. The rearrangement joins TRBV11-2 to TRBJ2-4; D is perhaps TRBD2 (6 bases). The CDR3 covers 14 residues. Germline CDR1 and CDR2: SGHAT and FQNNGV. The V gene lost 7 bases and the J gene lost 7 bases, with 17 bases spanning the gap.

V usage is TRBV12-3 or TRBV12-4 and J usage is TRBJ2-1, with TRBD2 matching 10 bases. CDR3 size: 15 residues. The ends lost 7 bases at V and 5 bases at J; junction bases unmatched: 8. The CDR3 reads CASTESGLANNEQFF. For the CDR3, the DNA is TGTGCCAGCACTGAATCGGGACTAGCGAACAATGAGCAGTTCTTC.

V is TRBV28 and J is TRBJ2-4; D is ambiguous. The CDR3 consists of 11 residues. V shed 11 bases and J shed 6 bases, with 11 bases lying between them. CDR1 and CDR2 from the germline V gene are MDHEN and SYDVKM. The CDR3 sequence: CARHGGNIQYF. In nucleotides, the CDR3 is TGTGCCCGACATGGTGGAAACATTCAGTACTTC.

Worth noting for this clonotype: The junction shows a germline mismatch at one end, possibly a read error. V gene TRBV28 combines with J gene TRBJ1-2; possibly TRBD1 for D (6 bases). Germline loops: CDR1 MDHEN, CDR2 SYDVKM. The CDR3 extends over 12 amino acids. CDR3 sequence reads: CASTKGGRRTYF. The CDR3 DNA follows: TGTGCCAGCACAAAGGGGGGGAGACGGACATACTTC.